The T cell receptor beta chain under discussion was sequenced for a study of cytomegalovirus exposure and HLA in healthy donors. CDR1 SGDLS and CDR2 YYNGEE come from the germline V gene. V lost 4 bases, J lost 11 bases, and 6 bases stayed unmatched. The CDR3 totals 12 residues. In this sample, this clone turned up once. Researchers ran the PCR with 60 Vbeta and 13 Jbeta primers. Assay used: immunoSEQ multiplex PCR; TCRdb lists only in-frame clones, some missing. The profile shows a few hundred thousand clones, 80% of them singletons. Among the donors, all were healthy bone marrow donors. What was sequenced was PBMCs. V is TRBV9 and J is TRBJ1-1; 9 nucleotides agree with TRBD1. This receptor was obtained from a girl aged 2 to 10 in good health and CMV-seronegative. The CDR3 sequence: CASSIGQGPAFF. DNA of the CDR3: TGTGCCAGCAGCATAGGACAGGGGCCGGCTTTCTTT.